This T cell receptor (beta chain) is from a study of blood T cell repertoires in COVID-19. The CDR3 runs 13 residues. Per the germline V gene, CDR1 is SGHRS and CDR2 is YFSETQ. V dropped 10 bases and J dropped 2 bases, with 15 bases sitting between them. This clone has just a few counts. TCRdb's copy holds only in-frame clones and misses some; the assay was immunoSEQ multiplex PCR. The table shows about 110,000 clones, with 69% occurring only once. The chain joins TRBV5-1 to TRBJ1-1, with D perhaps matching TRBD1 (5 bases). This receptor was identified in an elderly man with acute or convalescent COVID-19. Sequenced: peripheral blood. CDR3: CACSRDSNTEAFF. CDR3 nucleotide sequence: TGCGCCTGCTCACGAGACAGCAACACTGAAGCTTTCTTT.